This TCR beta chain was found in a study of shared clonotypes between healthy human individuals. Study-wide points: Four donors had 4% to 6.5% of their naive CD4 clonotypes in common. Generally, estimated richness proved larger in naive subsets than it did in memory subsets.

Germline CDR1 reads KGHSH; CDR2 reads LQKENI. The length of the CDR3 is 14 residues. The V end was cut by 2 bases, the J end by 5 bases, with 10 bases between. A word on this clone: The target antigen is unknown. The sample has other DNA sequences that encode this CDR3 too.

Profiled with immunoSEQ multiplex PCR; TCRdb holds only in-frame clones, not every one. Of fewer than 1.6 million clones in the sample, around 98.5% were seen once. Donors comprised healthy HIV-negative adults lacking recent acute infections or vaccinations. The specimen was naive CD4+ T cells sorted from blood. The subset denotes: CD45RA+ positively selected. The origin of this receptor is a man aged 25-40 years in good health. The chain links TRBV18 to TRBJ1-5, with D maybe TRBD1 (5 bases). The CDR3 sequence: CASSPAGVDQPQHF. CDR3 DNA sequence: TGTGCCAGCTCACCAGCGGGGGTTGATCAGCCCCAGCATTTT.